This record concerns one TCR beta chain sequence. This clonotype was picked up many times. It has no known antigen specificity. Nothing much larger sits one base from this clone, and base qualities are not available. From the germline V gene, CDR1 is KGHDR and CDR2 is SFDVKD. The CDR3 sequence holds 14 residues, the cysteine and phenylalanine included. Only the CDR3 DNA stays, 42 bases, in frame from base 1. The germline V and J ends show losses of 3 bases and 5 bases respectively, and no gene match explains 4 bases of the junction. TCR beta CDR3 regions were amplified from RNA transcripts for repertoire sequencing. The first round of RT-PCR was done with HTBI primers and the Qiagen OneStep RT-PCR kit, and was followed by a second round of multiplex PCR, then size selection and purification. Libraries were sequenced on an Illumina HiSeq2000 using paired-end 100 bp reads. The published analysis was carried out like this. SOAPnuke was used to process the reads, removing any read that contained adapters or uncalled bases, had a mean Phred below 15, or lacked an exact match to the constant primer or identifier. COPE v1.2.5 was used to merge the high-quality paired reads. Clonotypes were defined as unique nucleotide sequences and were aligned to IMGT TRB V, D and J references using MiTCR v1.1. Analysis was restricted to V-J combinations with a frequency above 0.0001, which covered roughly 99% of repertoires. For each V-J combination, a TCR clonal expansion and chaos score was defined as F50 clonal expansion divided by the chaos observed in the TCRdist matrix. Welch's t-statistics and random forest were used to narrow the features down to approximately twelve V-J combinations, which were then fed into a naive Bayes classifier. The similarity between thyroid and blood repertoires was quantified using the Morisita-Horn index. TCRdb reanalyzed the raw reads on its own, using fastp at Q25 for trimming and MiXCR for clone calling, and kept in-frame beta chains. Every distinct CDR3 protein forms one entry, paired with its most common genes and DNA. These V and J calls rely on TCRdb rather than the paper's analysis. The sample table contains about 400,000 distinct CDR3 sequences; only one count was recorded for approximately 20% of them. The ten most abundant clones make up around 1.6% of the sample.

Ophthalmopathy patients were characterized by moderately to severely active disease, a Clinical Activity Score of at least 3, a NOSPECS grade of at least 4, and a disease duration under 3 months. Patients with other autoimmune diseases, uncontrolled infections, pregnancy or lactation were excluded from the study. Diagnosis relied on clinical symptoms, serum thyroxine, TRAb, thyroid ultrasound and orbital computed tomography. Ficoll-Paque density gradient centrifugation was used to isolate PBMCs from around 10 ml of fresh peripheral blood. Total RNA was extracted with Trizol reagent and quality-checked on an Agilent 2100 Bioanalyzer. This entry comes from a study of Graves' ophthalmopathy and Graves' hyperthyroidism (dated by TCRdb to the late 2010s). Describing the broader study: Peripheral blood was collected before any treatment was given, at the time of initial diagnosis. Once sampling was done, hyperthyroidism patients were given methimazole at a starting dose of 30 mg daily, while ophthalmopathy patients were given high-dose intravenous methylprednisolone. In more than 5 hyperthyroidism patients, the T-cell repertoire of thyroid tissue was compared with the T-cell repertoire of blood. The study used signatures of the TCR beta repertoire to tell Graves' ophthalmopathy apart from Graves' hyperthyroidism and to predict which patients would progress to ophthalmopathy. For independent validation, a separate cohort was made up of 18 hyperthyroidism patients plus 17 patients who later progressed from hyperthyroidism to ophthalmopathy. In total, around 140 blood samples were TCR-sequenced: 43 ophthalmopathy, approximately 80 hyperthyroidism and about 17 hyperthyroidism-to-ophthalmopathy patients. For training and testing, the 100 or so patients in the discovery cohort were randomly divided in a 7:3 ratio. To explore V-J signatures distinguishing ophthalmopathy from hyperthyroidism, a discovery set of 100 patients (around 44 ophthalmopathy, 55 to 60 stable hyperthyroidism) was enrolled. Paper-wide results and their limitations: Sample size was not predetermined statistically, and investigators were not blinded to group allocation. Most of the expanded thyroid clonotypes with a frequency above 0.001 were also detected in blood, and it was suggested that the thyroid immune response may be reflected by blood repertoires. In validation, the model predicted ophthalmopathy progression with nearly 71% sensitivity and less than 80% specificity; about a dozen predicted patients were CT-confirmed with GO in a median of about 6.2 months. The 13-signature model separated ophthalmopathy from stable hyperthyroidism with roughly 88% sensitivity and 81.08% specificity in cross-validation, and 80%/75% in the test set.

The sample taken for sequencing was peripheral blood. This TCR was recovered from a woman between 18 and 29 years old with Graves' ophthalmopathy. Donor details come from another sample of the same person, matched by shared clones. The sequence joins TRBV24-1 to TRBJ2-7, with 9 junctional bases fitting TRBD1. In nucleotide form, the sequence is TGTGCCACCAGTGATGACAGGGGGAAGGACGAGCAGTACTTC. Protein translation: CATSDDRGKDEQYF.